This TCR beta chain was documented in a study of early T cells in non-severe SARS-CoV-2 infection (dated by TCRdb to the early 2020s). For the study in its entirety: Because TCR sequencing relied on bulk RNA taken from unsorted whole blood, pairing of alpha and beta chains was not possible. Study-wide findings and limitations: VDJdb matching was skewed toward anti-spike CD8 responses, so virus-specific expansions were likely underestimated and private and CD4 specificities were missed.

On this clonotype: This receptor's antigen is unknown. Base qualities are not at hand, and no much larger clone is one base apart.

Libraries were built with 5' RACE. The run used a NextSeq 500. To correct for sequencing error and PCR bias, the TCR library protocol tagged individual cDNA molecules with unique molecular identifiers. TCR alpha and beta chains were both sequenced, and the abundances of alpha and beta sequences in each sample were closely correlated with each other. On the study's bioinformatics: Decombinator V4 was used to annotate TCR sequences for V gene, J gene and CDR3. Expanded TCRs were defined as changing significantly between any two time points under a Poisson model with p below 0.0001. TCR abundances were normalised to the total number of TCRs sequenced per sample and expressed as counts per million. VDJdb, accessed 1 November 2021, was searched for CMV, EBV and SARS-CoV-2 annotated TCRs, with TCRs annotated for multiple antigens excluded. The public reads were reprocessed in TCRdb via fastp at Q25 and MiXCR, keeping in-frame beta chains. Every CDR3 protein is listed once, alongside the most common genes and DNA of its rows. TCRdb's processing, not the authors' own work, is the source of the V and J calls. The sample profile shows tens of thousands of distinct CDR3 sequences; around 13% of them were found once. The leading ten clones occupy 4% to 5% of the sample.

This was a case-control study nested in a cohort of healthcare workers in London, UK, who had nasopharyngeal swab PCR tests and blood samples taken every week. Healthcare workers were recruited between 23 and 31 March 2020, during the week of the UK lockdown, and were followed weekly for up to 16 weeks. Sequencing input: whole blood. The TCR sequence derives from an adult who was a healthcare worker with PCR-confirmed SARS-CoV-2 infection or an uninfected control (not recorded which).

The nucleotide sequence is given as TGCGCCAGCAGCGTTGAGGGCCTCGGCGAGCAGTACTTC. It codes for CASSVEGLGEQYF. In this chain, TRBV5-1 is recombined with TRBJ2-7; the D segment could be TRBD2, given 5 matching bases. V drops 4 bases and J drops 6 bases, leaving 14 bases in between. Reading the germline V gene gives CDR1 SGHRS and CDR2 YFSETQ. Including the terminal cysteine and phenylalanine, the CDR3 comprises 13 residues. Solely the CDR3 DNA is kept, with 39 bases framed from the first base.